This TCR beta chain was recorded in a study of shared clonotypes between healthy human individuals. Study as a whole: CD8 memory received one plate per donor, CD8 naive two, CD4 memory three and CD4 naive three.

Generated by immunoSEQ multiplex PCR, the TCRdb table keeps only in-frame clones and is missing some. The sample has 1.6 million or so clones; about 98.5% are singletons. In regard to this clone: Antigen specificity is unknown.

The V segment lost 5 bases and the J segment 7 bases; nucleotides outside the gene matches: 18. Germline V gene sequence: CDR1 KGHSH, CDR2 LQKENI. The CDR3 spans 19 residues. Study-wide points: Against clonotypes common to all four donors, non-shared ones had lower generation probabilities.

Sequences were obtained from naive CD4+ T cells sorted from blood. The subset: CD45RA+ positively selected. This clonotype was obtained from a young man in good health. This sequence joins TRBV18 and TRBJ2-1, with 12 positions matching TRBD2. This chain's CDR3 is CASSGYQAASGRAGNEQFF. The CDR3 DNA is TGTGCCAGCTCAGGCTACCAGGCGGCTAGCGGGAGGGCTGGTAATGAGCAGTTCTTC.